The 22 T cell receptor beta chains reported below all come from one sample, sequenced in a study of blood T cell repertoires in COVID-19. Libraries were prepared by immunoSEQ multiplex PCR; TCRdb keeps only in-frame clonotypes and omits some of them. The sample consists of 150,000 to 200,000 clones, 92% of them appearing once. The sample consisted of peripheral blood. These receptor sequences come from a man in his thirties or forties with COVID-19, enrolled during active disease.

For the CDR3, the DNA is TGTGCCAGCAGTAGGGACAGGGGGCCTGAAAAACTGTTTTTT. Protein: CASSRDRGPEKLFF. The chain joins TRBV6-5 to TRBJ1-4; 12 bases line up with TRBD1. V shed 5 bases, J shed 7 bases, and the junction held 2 bases outside the gene matches. The CDR3 has 14 residues. Germline V gives CDR1 MNHEY, CDR2 SVGAGI.

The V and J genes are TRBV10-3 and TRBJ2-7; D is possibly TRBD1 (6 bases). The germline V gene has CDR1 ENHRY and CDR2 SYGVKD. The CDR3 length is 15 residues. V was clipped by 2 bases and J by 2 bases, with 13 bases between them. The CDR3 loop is CAISEGLGTTYEQYF. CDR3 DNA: TGTGCCATCAGTGAGGGTCTCGGGACAACCTACGAGCAGTACTTC.

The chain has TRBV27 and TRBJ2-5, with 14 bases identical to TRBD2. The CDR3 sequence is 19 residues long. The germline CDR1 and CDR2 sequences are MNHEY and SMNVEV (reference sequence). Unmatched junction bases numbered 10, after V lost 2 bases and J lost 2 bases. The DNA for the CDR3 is TGTGCCAGCAGTTTAGCCTTCCCGGGACTAGCGGGGGTGCAAGAGACCCAGTACTTC. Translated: CASSLAFPGLAGVQETQYF.

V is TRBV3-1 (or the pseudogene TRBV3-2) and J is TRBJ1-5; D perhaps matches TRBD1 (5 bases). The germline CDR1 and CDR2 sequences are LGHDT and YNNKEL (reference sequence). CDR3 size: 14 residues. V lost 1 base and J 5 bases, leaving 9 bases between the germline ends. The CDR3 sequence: CASSQGGGYQPQHF. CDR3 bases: TGTGCCAGCAGCCAAGGGGGGGGTTATCAGCCCCAGCATTTT.

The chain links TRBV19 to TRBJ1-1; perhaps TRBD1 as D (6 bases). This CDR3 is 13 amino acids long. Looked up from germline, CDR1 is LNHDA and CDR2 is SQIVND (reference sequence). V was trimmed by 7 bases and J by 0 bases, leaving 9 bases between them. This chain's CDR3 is CASTAGVNTEAFF. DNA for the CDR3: TGTGCCAGTACCGCAGGGGTGAACACTGAAGCTTTCTTT.

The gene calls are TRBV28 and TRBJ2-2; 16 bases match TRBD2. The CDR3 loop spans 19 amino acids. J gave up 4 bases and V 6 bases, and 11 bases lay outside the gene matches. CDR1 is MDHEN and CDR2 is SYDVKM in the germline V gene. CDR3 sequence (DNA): TGTGCCAGCAGCCCCCACCCCGGGACTAGCGGGAGGGGCACCGGGGAGCTGTTTTTT. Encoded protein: CASSPHPGTSGRGTGELFF.

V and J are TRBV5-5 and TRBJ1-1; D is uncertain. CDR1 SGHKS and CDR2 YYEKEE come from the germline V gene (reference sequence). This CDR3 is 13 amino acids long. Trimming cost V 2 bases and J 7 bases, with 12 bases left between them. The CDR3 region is CASSFGGYREAFF. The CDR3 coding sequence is TGTGCCAGCAGCTTCGGCGGGTACCGTGAAGCTTTCTTT.

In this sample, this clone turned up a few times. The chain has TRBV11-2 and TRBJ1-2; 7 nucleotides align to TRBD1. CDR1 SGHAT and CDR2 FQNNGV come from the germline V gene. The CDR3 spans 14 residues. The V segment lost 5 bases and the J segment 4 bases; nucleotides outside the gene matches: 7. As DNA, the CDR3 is TGTGCCAGCAGCCCGCAAGGACAGGTCTATGGCTACACCTTC. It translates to CASSPQGQVYGYTF.

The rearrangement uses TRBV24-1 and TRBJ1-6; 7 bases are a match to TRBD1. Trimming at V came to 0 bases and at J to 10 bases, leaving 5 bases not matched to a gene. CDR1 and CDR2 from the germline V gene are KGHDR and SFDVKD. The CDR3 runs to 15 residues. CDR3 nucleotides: TGTGCCACCAGTGATTTGAGACAGGGAGCCTCACCCCTCCACTTT. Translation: CATSDLRQGASPLHF.

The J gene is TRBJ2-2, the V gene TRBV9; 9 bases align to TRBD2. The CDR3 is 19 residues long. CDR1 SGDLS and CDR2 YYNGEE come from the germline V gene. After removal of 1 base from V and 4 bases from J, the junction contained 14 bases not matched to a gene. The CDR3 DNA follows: TGTGCCAGCAGCGTAAATGTTGAGAGCGGGAGGCCGGGCACCGGGGAGCTGTTTTTT. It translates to CASSVNVESGRPGTGELFF.

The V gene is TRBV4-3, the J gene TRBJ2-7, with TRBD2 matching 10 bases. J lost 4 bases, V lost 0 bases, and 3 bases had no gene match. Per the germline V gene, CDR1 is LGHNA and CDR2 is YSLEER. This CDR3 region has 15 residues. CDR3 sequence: CASSQDASGSYEQYF. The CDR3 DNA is TGCGCCAGCAGCCAAGATGCTAGCGGGAGTTACGAGCAGTACTTC.

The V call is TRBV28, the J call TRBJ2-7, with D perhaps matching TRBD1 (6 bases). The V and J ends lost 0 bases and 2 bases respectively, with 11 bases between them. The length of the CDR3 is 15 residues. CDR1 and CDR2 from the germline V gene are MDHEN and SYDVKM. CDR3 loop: CASSLWQGQTYEQYF. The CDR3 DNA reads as TGTGCCAGCAGTTTATGGCAGGGGCAGACCTACGAGCAGTACTTC.

DNA for the CDR3: TGTGCCAGCAGCTCCGACAGAGCGCTCTCTGGAAACACCATATATTTT. It is translated as CASSSDRALSGNTIYF. The gene calls are TRBV7-2 and TRBJ1-3, with D possibly matching TRBD1 (5 bases). The V gene lost 4 bases and the J gene lost 0 bases, with 13 bases spanning the gap. CDR3 length equals 16 residues. Per germline, CDR1 SGHTA and CDR2 FQGNSA.

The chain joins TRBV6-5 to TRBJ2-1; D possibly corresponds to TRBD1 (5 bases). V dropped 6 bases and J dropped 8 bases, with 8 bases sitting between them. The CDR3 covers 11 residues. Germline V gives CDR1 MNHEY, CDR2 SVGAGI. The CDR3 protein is CASSQGYEQFF. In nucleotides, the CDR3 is TGTGCCAGCAGCCAGGGTTATGAGCAGTTCTTC.

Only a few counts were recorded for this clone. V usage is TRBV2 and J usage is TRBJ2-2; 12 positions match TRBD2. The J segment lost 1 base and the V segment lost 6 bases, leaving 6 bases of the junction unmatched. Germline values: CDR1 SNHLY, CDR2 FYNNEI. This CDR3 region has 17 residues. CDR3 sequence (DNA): TGTGCCAGCAGGATAGGACTAGCGGGACTGAACACCGGGGAGCTGTTTTTT. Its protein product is CASRIGLAGLNTGELFF.

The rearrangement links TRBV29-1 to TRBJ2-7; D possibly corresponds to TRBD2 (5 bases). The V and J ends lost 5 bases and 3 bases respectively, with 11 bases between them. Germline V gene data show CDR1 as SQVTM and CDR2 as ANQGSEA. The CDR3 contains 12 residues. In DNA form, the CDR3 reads TGCAGCGTTACCTTTGAGGGCTACGAGCAGTACTTC. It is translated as CSVTFEGYEQYF.

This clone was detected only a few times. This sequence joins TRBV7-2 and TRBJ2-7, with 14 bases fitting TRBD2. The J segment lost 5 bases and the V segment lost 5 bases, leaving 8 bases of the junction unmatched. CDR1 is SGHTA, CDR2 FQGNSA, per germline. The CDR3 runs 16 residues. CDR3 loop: CASSPTSGGAVHEQYF. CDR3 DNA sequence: TGTGCCAGCAGCCCGACTAGCGGGGGGGCCGTTCACGAGCAGTACTTC.

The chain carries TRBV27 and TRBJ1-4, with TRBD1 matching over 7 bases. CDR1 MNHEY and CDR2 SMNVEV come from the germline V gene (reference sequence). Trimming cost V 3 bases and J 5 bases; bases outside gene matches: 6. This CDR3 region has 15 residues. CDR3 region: CASSFQGQPNEKLFF. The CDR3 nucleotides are TGTGCCAGCAGTTTCCAGGGACAGCCCAATGAAAAACTGTTTTTT.

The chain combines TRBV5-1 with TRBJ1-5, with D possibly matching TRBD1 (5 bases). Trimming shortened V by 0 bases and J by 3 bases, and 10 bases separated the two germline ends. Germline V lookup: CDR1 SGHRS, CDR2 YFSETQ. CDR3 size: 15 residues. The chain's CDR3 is CASSLERGFNQPQHF. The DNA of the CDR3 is TGCGCCAGCAGCTTGGAACGGGGGTTCAATCAGCCCCAGCATTTT.

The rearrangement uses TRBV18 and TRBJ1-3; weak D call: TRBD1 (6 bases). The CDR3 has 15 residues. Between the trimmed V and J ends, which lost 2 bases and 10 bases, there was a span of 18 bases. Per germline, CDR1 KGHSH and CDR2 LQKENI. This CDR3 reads CASSPARTAIETIYF. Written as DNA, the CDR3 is TGTGCCAGCTCACCAGCTCGGACAGCCATTGAAACCATATATTTT.

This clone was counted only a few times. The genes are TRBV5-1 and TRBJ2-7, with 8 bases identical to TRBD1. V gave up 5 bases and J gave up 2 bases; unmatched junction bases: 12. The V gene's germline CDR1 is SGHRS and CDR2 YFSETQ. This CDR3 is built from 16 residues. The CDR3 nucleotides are TGCGCCAGCAGGCCCGACAGGGGAACTAGGACCTACGAGCAGTACTTC. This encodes CASRPDRGTRTYEQYF.

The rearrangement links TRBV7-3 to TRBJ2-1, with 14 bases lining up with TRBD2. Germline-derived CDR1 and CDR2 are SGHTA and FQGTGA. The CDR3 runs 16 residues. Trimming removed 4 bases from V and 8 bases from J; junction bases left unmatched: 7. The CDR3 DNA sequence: TGTGCCAGCAGCTCATCCGGGACTAGCGGGAGCTATGAGCAGTTCTTC. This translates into CASSSSGTSGSYEQFF.